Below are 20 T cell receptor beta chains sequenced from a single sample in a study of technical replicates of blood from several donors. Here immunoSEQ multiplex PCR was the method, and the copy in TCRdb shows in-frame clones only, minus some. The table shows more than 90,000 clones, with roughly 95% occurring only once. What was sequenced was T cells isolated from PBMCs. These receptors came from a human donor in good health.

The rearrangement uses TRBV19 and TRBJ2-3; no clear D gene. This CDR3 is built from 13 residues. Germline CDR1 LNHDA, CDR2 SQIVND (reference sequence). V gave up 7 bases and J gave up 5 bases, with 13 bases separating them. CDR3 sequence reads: CASTGRVRDTQYF. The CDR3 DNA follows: TGTGCCAGTACAGGCAGAGTCAGAGATACGCAGTATTTT. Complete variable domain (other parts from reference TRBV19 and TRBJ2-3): DGGITQSPKYLFRKEGQNVTLSCEQNLNHDAMYWYRQDPGQGLRLIYYSQIVNDFQKGDIAEGYSVSREKKESFPLTVTSAQKNPTAFYLCASTGRVRDTQYFGPGTRLTVL.

The CDR3 spells CASSLTGKNTEAFF. For the CDR3, the DNA is TGTGCCAGCAGCTTAACAGGGAAGAACACTGAAGCTTTCTTT. The V call is TRBV7-9, the J call TRBJ1-1; D may be TRBD1 (6 bases). This CDR3 has 14 residues. Trimming stripped 2 bases from V and 1 base from J, with 8 bases between. Germline lookup yields CDR1 SEHNR and CDR2 FQNEAQ (reference sequence).

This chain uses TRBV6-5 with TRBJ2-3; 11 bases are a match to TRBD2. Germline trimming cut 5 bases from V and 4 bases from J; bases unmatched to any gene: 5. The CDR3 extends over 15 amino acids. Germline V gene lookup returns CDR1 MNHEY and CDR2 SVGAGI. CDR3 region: CASSPLAGGPDTQYF. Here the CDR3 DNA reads TGTGCCAGCAGTCCTCTAGCGGGAGGCCCAGATACGCAGTATTTT.

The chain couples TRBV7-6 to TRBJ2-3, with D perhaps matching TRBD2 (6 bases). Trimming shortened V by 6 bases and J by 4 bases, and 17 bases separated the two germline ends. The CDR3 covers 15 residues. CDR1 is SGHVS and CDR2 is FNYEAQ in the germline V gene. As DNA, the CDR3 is TGTGCCAGCAGTCCCCTCGGCGGGATCGCAGATACGCAGTATTTT. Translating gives CASSPLGGIADTQYF.

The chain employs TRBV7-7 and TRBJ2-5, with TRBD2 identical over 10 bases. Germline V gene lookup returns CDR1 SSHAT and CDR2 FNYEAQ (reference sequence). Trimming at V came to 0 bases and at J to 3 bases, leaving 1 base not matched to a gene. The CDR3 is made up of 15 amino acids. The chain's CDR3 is CASSLAGLAEETQYF. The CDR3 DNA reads TGTGCCAGCAGCTTAGCCGGACTAGCGGAAGAGACCCAGTACTTC.

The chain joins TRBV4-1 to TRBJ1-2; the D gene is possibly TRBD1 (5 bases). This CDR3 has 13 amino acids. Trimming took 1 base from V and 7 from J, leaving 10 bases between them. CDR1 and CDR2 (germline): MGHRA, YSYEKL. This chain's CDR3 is CASSQAGMGGYTF. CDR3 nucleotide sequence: TGCGCCAGCAGCCAAGCAGGGATGGGTGGCTACACCTTC.

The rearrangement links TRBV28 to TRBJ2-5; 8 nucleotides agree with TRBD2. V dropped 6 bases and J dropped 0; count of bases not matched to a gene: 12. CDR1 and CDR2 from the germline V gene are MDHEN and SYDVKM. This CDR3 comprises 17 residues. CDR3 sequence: CASSEPRLASYQETQYF. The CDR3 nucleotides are TGTGCCAGCAGCGAACCCCGACTAGCGTCATACCAAGAGACCCAGTACTTC.

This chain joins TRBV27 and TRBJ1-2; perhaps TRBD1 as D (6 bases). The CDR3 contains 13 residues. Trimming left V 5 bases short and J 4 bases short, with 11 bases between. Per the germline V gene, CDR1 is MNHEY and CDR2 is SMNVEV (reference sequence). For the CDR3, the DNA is TGTGCCAGCAGTCAAGGGGGGGGCTATGGCTACACCTTC. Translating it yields CASSQGGGYGYTF.

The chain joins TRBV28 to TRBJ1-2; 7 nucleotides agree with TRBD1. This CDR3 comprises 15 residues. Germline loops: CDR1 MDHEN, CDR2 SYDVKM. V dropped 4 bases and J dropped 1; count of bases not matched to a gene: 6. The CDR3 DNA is TGTGCCAGCAGTTCAGAGTGGGACAGTAACTATGGCTACACCTTC. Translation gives CASSSEWDSNYGYTF.

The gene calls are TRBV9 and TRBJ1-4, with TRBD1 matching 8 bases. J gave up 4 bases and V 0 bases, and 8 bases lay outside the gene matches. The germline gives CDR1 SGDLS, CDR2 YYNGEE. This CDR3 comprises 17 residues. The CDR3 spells CASSVDGQGILNEKLFF. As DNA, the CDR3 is TGTGCCAGCAGCGTAGATGGACAGGGAATTCTTAATGAAAAACTGTTTTTT.

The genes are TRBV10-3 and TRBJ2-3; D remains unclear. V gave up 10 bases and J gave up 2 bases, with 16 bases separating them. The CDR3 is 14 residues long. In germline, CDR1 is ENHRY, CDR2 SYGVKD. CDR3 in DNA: TGTGCCACATCGCCGGGTCTTGCCACAGATACGCAGTATTTT. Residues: CATSPGLATDTQYF.

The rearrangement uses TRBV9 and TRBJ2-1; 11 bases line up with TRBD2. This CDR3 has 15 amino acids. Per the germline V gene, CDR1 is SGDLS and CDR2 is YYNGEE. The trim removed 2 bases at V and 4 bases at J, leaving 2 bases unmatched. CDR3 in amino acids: CASSVSGRGYNEQFF. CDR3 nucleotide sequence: TGTGCCAGCAGCGTTAGCGGGAGGGGTTACAATGAGCAGTTCTTC.

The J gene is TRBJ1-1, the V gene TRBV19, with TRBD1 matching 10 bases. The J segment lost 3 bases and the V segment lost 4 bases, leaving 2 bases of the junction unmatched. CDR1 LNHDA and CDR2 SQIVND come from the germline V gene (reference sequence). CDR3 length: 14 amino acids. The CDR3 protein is CASSRGQGYTEAFF. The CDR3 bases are TGTGCCAGTAGTAGGGGACAGGGGTACACTGAAGCTTTCTTT.

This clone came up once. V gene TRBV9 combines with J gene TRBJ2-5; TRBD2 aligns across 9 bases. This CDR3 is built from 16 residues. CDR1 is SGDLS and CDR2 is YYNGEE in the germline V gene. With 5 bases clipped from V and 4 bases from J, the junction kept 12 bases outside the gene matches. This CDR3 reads CASRPGAGGPGETQYF. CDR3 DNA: TGTGCCAGCAGACCTGGGGCGGGAGGGCCGGGAGAGACCCAGTACTTC.

The CDR3 DNA reads as TGTGCCAGCAGCCAAATGTCCTACGAGCAGTACTTC. This gives the protein CASSQMSYEQYF. This rearrangement joins TRBV7-9 to TRBJ2-7; D not certain. Germline V gene sequence: CDR1 SEHNR, CDR2 FQNEAQ (reference sequence). V was trimmed by 5 bases and J by 1 base, leaving 6 bases between them. The CDR3 is made up of 12 amino acids.

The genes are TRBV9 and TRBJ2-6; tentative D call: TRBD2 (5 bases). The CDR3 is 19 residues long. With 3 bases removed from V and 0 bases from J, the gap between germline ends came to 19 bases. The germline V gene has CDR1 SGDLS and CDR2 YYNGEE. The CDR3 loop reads CASSAPTSGDSSGANVLTF. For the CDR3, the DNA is TGTGCCAGCAGCGCACCCACCAGCGGCGATAGCTCTGGGGCCAACGTCCTGACTTTC.

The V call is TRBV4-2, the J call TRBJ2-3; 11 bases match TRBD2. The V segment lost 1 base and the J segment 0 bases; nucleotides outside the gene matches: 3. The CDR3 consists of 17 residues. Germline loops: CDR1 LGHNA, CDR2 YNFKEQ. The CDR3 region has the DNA TGTGCCAGCAGCCAAGTTAGCGGGAGGGTTAGCACAGATACGCAGTATTTT. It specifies CASSQVSGRVSTDTQYF.

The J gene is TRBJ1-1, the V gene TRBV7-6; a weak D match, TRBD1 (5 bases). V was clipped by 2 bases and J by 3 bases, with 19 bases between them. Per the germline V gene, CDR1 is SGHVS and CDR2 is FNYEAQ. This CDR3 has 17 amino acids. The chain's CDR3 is CASSLKDTTRSYTEAFF. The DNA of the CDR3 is TGTGCCAGCAGCTTAAAGGACACTACCAGGAGTTACACTGAAGCTTTCTTT.

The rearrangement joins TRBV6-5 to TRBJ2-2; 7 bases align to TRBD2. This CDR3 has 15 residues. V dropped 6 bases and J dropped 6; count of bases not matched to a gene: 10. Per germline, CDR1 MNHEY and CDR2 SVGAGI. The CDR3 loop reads CASRDSSGVSGELFF. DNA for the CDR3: TGTGCCAGCAGGGACTCAAGCGGGGTGTCCGGGGAGCTGTTTTTT.

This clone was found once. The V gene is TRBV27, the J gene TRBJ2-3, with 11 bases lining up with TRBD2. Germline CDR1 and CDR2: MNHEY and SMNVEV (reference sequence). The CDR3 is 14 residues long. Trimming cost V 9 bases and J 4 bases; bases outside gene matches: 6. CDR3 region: CASSRLAGSDTQYF. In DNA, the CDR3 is TGTGCCAGTTCAAGACTAGCGGGATCAGATACGCAGTATTTT.